Reported below is one TCR beta chain. The target antigen is unknown. Amplification used 60 Vbeta primers and 13 Jbeta primers. Measured with immunoSEQ multiplex PCR; TCRdb has only the in-frame clones, and not every one. The top ten clones hold about 6.7% of a sample with about 130,000 clones, approximately 85% of them seen once. This sample is drawn from a study of cytomegalovirus exposure and HLA in healthy donors. Study conclusions and caveats: The analysis excluded some indistinguishable V segments, including TRBV6-2 and TRBV6-3.

V shed 4 bases, J shed 16 bases, and the junction held 10 bases outside the gene matches. CDR1 SNHLY and CDR2 FYNNEI come from the germline V gene. This CDR3 is built from 13 residues. This chain joins TRBV2 and TRBJ2-1; 10 bases fit TRBD2. Sequencing used PBMCs. This TCR was recovered from a woman aged 30 to 39 in good health and CMV-seropositive. The CDR3 DNA reads TGTGCCAGCAGTGGGGGGCTAGCGGGAGACCAATTCTTC. This gives the protein CASSGGLAGDQFF.